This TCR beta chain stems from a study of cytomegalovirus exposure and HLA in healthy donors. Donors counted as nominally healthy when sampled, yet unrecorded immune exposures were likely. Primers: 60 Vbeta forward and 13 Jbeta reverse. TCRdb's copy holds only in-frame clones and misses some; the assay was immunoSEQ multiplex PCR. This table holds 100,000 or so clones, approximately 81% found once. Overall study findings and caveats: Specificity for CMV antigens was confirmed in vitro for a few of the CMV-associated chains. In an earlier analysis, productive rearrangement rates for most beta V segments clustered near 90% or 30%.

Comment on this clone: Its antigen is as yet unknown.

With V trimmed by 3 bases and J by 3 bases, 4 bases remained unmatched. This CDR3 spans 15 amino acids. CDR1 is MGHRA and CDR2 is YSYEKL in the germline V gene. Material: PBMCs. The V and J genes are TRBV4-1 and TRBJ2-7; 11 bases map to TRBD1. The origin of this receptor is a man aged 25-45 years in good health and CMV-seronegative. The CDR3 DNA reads TGCGCCAGCAGCCATGGACAGGGGGCGAGCTACGAGCAGTACTTC. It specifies CASSHGQGASYEQYF.